This T cell receptor (beta chain) comes out of a study of cytomegalovirus exposure and HLA in healthy donors. The count of this clone is one. What it binds is unknown. Study findings and constraints: More clonal expansion characterized HLA-associated TCR beta chains than equally common others in a later analysis.

The CDR3 length is 18 residues. V lost 8 bases to trimming and J lost 4 bases, with 29 bases between them. Looked up from germline, CDR1 is MRHNA and CDR2 is SNTAGT. The PCR ran on 60 Vbeta and 13 Jbeta primers. TCRdb's copy holds only in-frame clones and misses some; the assay was immunoSEQ multiplex PCR. The sample has roughly 95,000 clones, approximately 76% seen once. The chain joins TRBV6-4 to TRBJ1-1; possibly TRBD1 for D (6 bases). Sequencing was done on a sample of PBMCs. The clonotype comes from a man aged 25-45 years in good health and CMV-seropositive. The CDR3 nucleotides are TGTGCCAGCTCCGCAGTTGCAGGGACATCTCCCCTGGGCACTGAAGCTTTCTTT. Its protein is CASSAVAGTSPLGTEAFF.